This T cell receptor beta chain appears in the sequencing data of a study of T cells in women clearing cervical HPV infection. The wider study: HLA type stays a possible confounder, typing being limited.

Sequencing was performed with immunoSEQ multiplex PCR; in TCRdb, only in-frame clones are kept and a portion is missing. The listing records 42,000 or so clones. CDR3 length: 13 residues. The V gene end was trimmed by 3 bases and the J gene end by 4 bases; junction bases not matched to a gene: 2. On this clone: Antigen: not known. The read halts 3 residues ahead of the CDR3 end, with the missing end drawn from the germline J gene.

The study, taken as a whole, reports: CIN3+ cases had significantly higher TCR richness than controls; evenness did not differ. TRBV6-7 abundance was lower in cases than controls (around 0.1% versus 0.15%).

This chain links TRBV12-3 or TRBV12-4 with TRBJ2-7, with 8 bases fitting TRBD2. The source material was blood buffy coat. The sequence was collected from a woman aged 18-70 years with a cervical HPV16 infection that either progressed to CIN3+ or cleared (not recorded which). The CDR3 DNA, read in part, is TGTGCCAGCAGTTTCGGGGGGGGATACGAG. As protein: CASSFGGGYE. The whole CDR3 is CASSFGGGYEQYF.